One sample yielded the 9 T cell receptor beta chains listed below, sequenced in a study of CD8+CD57+ T cells in acquired aplastic anemia. Whoever was chosen for sequencing had shown CD8+CD57+ cell expansion by flow cytometry. TCR beta VDJ and CDR3 profiling used genomic DNA as template. TCRdb fed the reads into MiXCR, producing one record per CDR3 protein. The table shows approximately 300,000 distinct CDR3 sequences, with 50% to 65% occurring only once. The sample taken for sequencing was sorted CD4+, CD8+, or CD8+CD57+ T cells (not recorded which) from PBMCs. These receptors were obtained from a human donor with aplastic anemia.

This chain joins TRBV24-1 and TRBJ2-7; D may be TRBD1 or TRBD2 (5 bases each). This CDR3 region has 12 residues. V lost 6 bases and J lost 6, with 11 bases in between. The germline V gene has CDR1 KGHDR and CDR2 SFDVKD. The CDR3 here is CATSYPGSEQYF. The CDR3 DNA is TGTGCCACCAGTTACCCAGGGAGCGAGCAGTACTTC.

This chain uses TRBV2 with TRBJ2-7; tentatively, D is TRBD2 (6 bases). The CDR3 has 16 amino acids. The ends were cut back, 9 bases at V and 1 base at J, with 22 bases in the middle. Looked up from germline, CDR1 is SNHLY and CDR2 is FYNNEI. The CDR3 spells CASGGTLTSLSYEQYF. In nucleotides, the CDR3 is TGTGCCAGTGGCGGGACCCTCACCTCACTATCCTACGAGCAGTACTTC.

In DNA form, the CDR3 reads TGCGCCAGCAGGGGATGGAGTAGCAATCAGCCCCAGCATTTT. This codes for CASRGWSSNQPQHF. The rearrangement links TRBV10-2 to TRBJ1-5; D call uncertain. CDR3 length: 14 amino acids. Germline CDR1 is WSHSY and CDR2 is SAAADI. The V end lost 6 bases, the J end lost 0 bases, and 9 bases lay between the germline ends.

The chain recombines TRBV29-1 with TRBJ1-1; a weak D match, TRBD1 (5 bases). The CDR3 runs 11 residues. Trimming shortened V by 6 bases and J by 6 bases, and 11 bases separated the two germline ends. The germline V gene has CDR1 SQVTM and CDR2 ANQGSEA. CDR3 region: CSVTDRPEAFF. DNA of the CDR3: TGCAGCGTGACAGATCGTCCTGAAGCTTTCTTT.

This clonotype was counted a few times. The V gene is TRBV7-9, the J gene TRBJ2-3; D possibly corresponds to TRBD2 (5 bases). The ends were cut back, 2 bases at V and 6 bases at J, with 9 bases in the middle. The germline V gene encodes CDR1 SEHNR and CDR2 FQNEAQ (reference sequence). The CDR3 is 13 amino acids. Here the CDR3 reads CASSLLRDDTQYF. For the CDR3, the DNA is TGTGCCAGCAGCTTACTCCGGGATGATACGCAGTATTTT.

The chain recombines TRBV2 with TRBJ1-2; D ambiguous. The CDR3 has 10 residues. Germline CDR1 and CDR2: SNHLY and FYNNEI. The germline V and J ends were trimmed by 8 bases and 8 bases, with 9 bases remaining between them. The CDR3 DNA reads as TGTGCCAGCCTCTGGTTAGGCTACACCTTC. This encodes CASLWLGYTF.

The rearrangement uses TRBV29-1 and TRBJ2-7; D uncertain. The V and J ends lost 4 bases and 9 bases respectively, with 10 bases between them. The CDR3 loop spans 10 amino acids. Looked up from germline, CDR1 is SQVTM and CDR2 is ANQGSEA. The CDR3 protein is CSVASEAQYF. The CDR3 nucleotides are TGCAGCGTTGCCAGCGAGGCGCAGTACTTC.

This chain links TRBV15 with TRBJ1-5; TRBD1 aligns across 7 bases. Germline V lookup: CDR1 LNHNV, CDR2 YYDKDF (reference sequence). CDR3 length: 14 residues. The J segment lost 3 bases and the V segment lost 4 bases, leaving 3 bases of the junction unmatched. In DNA form, the CDR3 reads TGTGCCACCAGCACTACAGGGGACAATCAGCCCCAGCATTTT. Protein sequence: CATSTTGDNQPQHF.

V is TRBV5-1 and J is TRBJ2-1; the D is unclear. Looked up from germline, CDR1 is SGHRS and CDR2 is YFSETQ. The germline V and J ends were trimmed by 7 bases and 0 bases, with 2 bases remaining between them. CDR3 length equals 11 residues. The CDR3 is CASHSYNEQFF. CDR3 nucleotide sequence: TGCGCCAGCCACTCCTACAATGAGCAGTTCTTC.